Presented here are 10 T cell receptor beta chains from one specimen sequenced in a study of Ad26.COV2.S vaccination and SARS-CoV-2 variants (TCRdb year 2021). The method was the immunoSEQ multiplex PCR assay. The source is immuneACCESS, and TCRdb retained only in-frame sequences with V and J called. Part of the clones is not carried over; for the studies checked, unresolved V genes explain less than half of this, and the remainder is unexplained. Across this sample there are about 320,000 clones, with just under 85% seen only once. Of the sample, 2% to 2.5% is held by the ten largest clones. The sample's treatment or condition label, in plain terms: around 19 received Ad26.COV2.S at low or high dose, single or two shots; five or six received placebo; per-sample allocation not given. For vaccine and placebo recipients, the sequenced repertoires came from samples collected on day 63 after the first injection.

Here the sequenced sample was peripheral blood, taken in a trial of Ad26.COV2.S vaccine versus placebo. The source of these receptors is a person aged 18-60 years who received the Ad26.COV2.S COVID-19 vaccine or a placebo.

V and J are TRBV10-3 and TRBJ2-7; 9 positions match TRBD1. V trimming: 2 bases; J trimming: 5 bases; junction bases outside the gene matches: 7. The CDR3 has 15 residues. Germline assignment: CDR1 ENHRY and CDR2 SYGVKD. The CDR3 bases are TGTGCCATCAGTGAGCGGGGGACAGGGAGCAACGAGCAGTACTTC. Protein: CAISERGTGSNEQYF.

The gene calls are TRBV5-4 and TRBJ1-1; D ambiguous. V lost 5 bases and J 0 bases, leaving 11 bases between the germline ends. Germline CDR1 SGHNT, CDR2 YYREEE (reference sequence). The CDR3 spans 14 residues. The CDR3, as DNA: TGTGCCAGCAGAAGGAGGGAGGTGAACACTGAAGCTTTCTTT. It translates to CASRRREVNTEAFF.

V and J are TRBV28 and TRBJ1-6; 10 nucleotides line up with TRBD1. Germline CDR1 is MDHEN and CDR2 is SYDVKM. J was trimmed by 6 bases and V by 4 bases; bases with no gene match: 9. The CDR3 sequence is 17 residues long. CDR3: CASSSFRDRGINSPLHF. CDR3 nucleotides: TGTGCCAGCAGTTCGTTCCGGGACAGGGGCATTAATTCACCCCTCCACTTT.

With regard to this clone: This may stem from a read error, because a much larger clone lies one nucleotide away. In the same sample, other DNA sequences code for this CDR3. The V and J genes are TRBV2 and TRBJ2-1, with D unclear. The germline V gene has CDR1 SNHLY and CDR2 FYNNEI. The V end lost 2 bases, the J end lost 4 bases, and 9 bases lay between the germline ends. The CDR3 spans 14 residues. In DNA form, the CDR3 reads TGTGCCAGCAGTGAAAGCAGTGTTTACAATGAGCAGTTCTTC. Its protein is CASSESSVYNEQFF.

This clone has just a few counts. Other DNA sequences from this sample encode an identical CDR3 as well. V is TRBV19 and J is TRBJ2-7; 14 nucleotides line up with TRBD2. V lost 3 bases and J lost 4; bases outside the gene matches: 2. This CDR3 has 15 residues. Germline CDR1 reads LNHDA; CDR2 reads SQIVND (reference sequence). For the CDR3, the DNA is TGTGCCAGTAGTATCGGGACTAGCGGGGGTTACGAGCAGTACTTC. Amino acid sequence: CASSIGTSGGYEQYF. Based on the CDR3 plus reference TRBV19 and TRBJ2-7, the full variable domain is DGGITQSPKYLFRKEGQNVTLSCEQNLNHDAMYWYRQDPGQGLRLIYYSQIVNDFQKGDIAEGYSVSREKKESFPLTVTSAQKNPTAFYLCASSIGTSGGYEQYFGPGTRLTVT.

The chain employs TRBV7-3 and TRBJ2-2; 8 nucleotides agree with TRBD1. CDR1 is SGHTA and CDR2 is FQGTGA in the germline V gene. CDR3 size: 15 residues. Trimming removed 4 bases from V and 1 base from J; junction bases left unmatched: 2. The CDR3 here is CASSSGQGNTGELFF. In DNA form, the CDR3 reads TGTGCCAGCAGCTCAGGACAGGGGAACACCGGGGAGCTGTTTTTT.

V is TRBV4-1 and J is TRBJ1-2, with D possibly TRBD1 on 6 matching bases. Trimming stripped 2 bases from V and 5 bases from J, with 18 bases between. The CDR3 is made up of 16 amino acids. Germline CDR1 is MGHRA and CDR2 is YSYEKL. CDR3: CASSQISGGGAYGYTF. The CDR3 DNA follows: TGCGCCAGCAGCCAAATATCCGGAGGGGGTGCGTATGGCTACACCTTC.

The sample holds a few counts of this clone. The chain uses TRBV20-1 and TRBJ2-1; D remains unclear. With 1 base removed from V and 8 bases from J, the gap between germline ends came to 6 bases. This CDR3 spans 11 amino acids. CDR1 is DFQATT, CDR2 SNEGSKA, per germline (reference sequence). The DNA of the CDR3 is TGCAGTGCTAGAGGACGCCATGAGCAGTTCTTC. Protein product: CSARGRHEQFF.

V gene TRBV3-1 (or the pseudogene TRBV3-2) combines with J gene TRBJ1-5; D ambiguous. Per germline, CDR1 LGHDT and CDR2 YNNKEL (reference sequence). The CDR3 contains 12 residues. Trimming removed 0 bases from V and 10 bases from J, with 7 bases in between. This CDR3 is CASSQEGRPQHF. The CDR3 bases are TGTGCCAGCAGCCAAGAAGGGAGACCCCAGCATTTT.

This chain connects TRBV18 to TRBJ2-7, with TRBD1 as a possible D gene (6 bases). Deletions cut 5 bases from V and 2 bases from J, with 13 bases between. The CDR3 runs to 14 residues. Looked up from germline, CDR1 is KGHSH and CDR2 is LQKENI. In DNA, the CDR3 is TGTGCCAGCTCAAACCAGGGGCTTCCCTACGAGCAGTACTTC. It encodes CASSNQGLPYEQYF.